The present T cell receptor (beta chain) was sequenced within a study of cytomegalovirus exposure and HLA in healthy donors (dated by TCRdb to 2016 to 2017). Background for the entire study: The 700 or so repertoires of the first cohort and the 120 validation repertoires were produced on the same platform, according to a later analysis. To predict cytomegalovirus infection status, the study brought together high-throughput TCR immunosequencing, statistical association of individual TCRs with disease status, and machine learning. A separate validation cohort of some 130 different subjects was used in addition to the approximately 700-subject first cohort. The study was designed to test whether signatures of past pathogen exposure could be identified by cataloging public T cell receptors. The research as a whole found: In vitro tests confirmed that three of the cytomegalovirus-associated TCR beta chains recognize cytomegalovirus antigens. In a later analysis, TCRs clustered in the first cohort were found to also tend to co-occur in the approximately 110 validation repertoires, with about 94% of cluster scores above 0. In both the original and validation cohorts, the classifier was reported to diagnose cytomegalovirus status with high specificity and sensitivity. It was suggested by the authors that the approach could potentially be generalized to other disease states and immunological phenotypes. While some public TCRs were present in many individuals, most TCR sequences turned up only very rarely across donors. The validation cohort had no HLA typing available for a later analysis, so co-occurrence within that cohort was assessed over all 130 or so repertoires. In the study, around 150 TCR beta chains were listed as associated with cytomegalovirus.

A word on this clone: Its target antigen remains unknown. One end of the junction fails to match germline, which may point to a read error.

The donors were included in the validation cohort of some 120 subjects, a group kept apart from the roughly 700-subject first cohort. CDR1 and CDR2 are drawn from the germline V gene: SGDLS, YYNGEE. The CDR3 spans 16 residues, from the cysteine through the phenylalanine. Only CDR3 DNA remains: 48 bases, in frame from the first base. The library relied on the immunoSEQ multiplex PCR assay. As for the authors' bioinformatics: To diagnose cytomegalovirus status from the catalog of TCR beta chain sequences, a statistical classification framework was built. In TCRdb, the immuneACCESS table is reduced to in-frame sequences with V and J assigned. These tables do not hold every clone; where another copy was compared, an unresolved V gene accounts for under half, and the others remain unexplained. That table is the source of V, J and clone size, and D and trimming were worked out from the DNA. A total of roughly 150,000 clones appear in this sample, more than 85% of them only once. Just over 8.5% of the sample comes from the top ten.

This clonotype was obtained from a man between 18 and 29 years old in good health and CMV-seropositive. The sequenced sample consisted of PBMCs. The receptor chain draws on TRBV9 and TRBJ1-2, and 9 junctional nucleotides match TRBD1. The encoded CDR3 is CASSVAEQGAKYGYTF. The DNA sequence reads TGTGCCAGCAGCGTAGCGGAACAGGGGGCTAAATATGGCTACACCTTC.